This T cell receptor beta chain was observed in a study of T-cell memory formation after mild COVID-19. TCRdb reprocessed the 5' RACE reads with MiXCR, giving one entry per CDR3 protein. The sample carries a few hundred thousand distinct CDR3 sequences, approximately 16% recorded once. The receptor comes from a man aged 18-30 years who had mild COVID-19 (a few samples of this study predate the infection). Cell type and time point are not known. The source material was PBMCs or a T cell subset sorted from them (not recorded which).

DNA for the CDR3: TGCGCCAGCAGGGAAAGGGGAGCCACAGATACGCAGTATTTT. Translation gives CASRERGATDTQYF. The rearrangement uses TRBV5-1 and TRBJ2-3; perhaps D is TRBD1 or TRBD2 (5 bases each). Germline CDR1 and CDR2: SGHRS and YFSETQ. Between the trimmed V and J ends, which lost 5 bases and 2 bases, there was a span of 12 bases. CDR3 size: 14 residues. Full variable domain (outside the CDR3, taken from reference TRBV5-1 and TRBJ2-3): KAGVTQTPRYLIKTRGQQVTLSCSPISGHRSVSWYQQTPGQGLQFLFEYFSETQRNKGNFPGRFSGRQFSNSRSEMNVSTLELGDSALYLCASRERGATDTQYFGPGTRLTVL.